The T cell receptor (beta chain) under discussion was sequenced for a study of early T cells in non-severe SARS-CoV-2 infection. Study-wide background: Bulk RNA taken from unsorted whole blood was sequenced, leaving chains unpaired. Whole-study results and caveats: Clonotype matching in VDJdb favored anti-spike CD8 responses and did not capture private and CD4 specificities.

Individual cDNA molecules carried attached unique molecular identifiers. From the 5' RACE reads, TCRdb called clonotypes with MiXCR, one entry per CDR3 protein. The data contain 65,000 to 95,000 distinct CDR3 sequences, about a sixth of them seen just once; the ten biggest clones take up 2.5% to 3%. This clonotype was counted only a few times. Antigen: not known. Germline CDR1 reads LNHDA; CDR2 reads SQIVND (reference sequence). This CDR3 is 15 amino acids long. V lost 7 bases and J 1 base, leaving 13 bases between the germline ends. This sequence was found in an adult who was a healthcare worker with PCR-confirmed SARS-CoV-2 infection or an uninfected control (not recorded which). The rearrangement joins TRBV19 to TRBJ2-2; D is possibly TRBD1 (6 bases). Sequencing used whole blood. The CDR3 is CASKFAGVNTGELFF. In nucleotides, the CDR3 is TGTGCCAGTAAATTTGCAGGGGTGAACACCGGGGAGCTGTTTTTT.